This TCR beta chain came from a study of blood T cell repertoires in COVID-19. TCRdb keeps only in-frame clones here, not all; method: immunoSEQ multiplex PCR. The repertoire consists of 220,000 or so clones, with around four fifths occurring once and the leading ten covering around 20%. The specimen sequenced was peripheral blood. This clonotype was sampled from a man under 40 with active or convalescent COVID-19.

The CDR3 here is CASSAWQNTEAFF. The CDR3 nucleotides read TGTGCCAGCAGTGCATGGCAGAACACTGAAGCTTTCTTT. V gene TRBV2 combines with J gene TRBJ1-1, with D unclear. The CDR3 covers 13 residues. The germline gives CDR1 SNHLY, CDR2 FYNNEI. Between the trimmed V and J ends, which lost 4 bases and 1 base, there was a span of 7 bases.